The 3 T cell receptor beta chains below all came from one sample that was sequenced in a study of cytomegalovirus exposure and HLA in healthy donors. Primers: 60 Vbeta forward and 13 Jbeta reverse. TCRdb's copy holds only in-frame clones and misses some; the assay was immunoSEQ multiplex PCR. This sample has about 110,000 clones, with 71% found just once. Sequencing was performed on PBMCs. Receptor source: a female donor in good health and CMV-seronegative.

This clone was counted a single time. The chain uses TRBV6-1 and TRBJ2-1, with 8 bases matching TRBD1. In germline, CDR1 is MNHNS, CDR2 SASEGT. Unmatched junction bases numbered 4, after V lost 0 bases and J lost 12 bases. This CDR3 comprises 13 residues. The CDR3 region has the DNA TGTGCCAGCAGTGAAGCTTTGGGGACAGGGCAGTTCTTC. Protein product: CASSEALGTGQFF.

As for this clone: Other DNA sequences from this sample encode an identical CDR3 as well. This sequence joins TRBV5-1 and TRBJ1-2; 11 bases are shared with TRBD1. The CDR3 loop spans 14 amino acids. V lost 0 bases to trimming and J lost 7 bases; unmatched junction nucleotides: 2. Germline V gene sequence: CDR1 SGHRS, CDR2 YFSETQ. As DNA, the CDR3 is TGCGCCAGCAGCTTGGCCGGGACAGGGGGTGGCTACACCTTC. Translation gives CASSLAGTGGGYTF. The full variable domain, completed using reference TRBV5-1 and TRBJ1-2, is KAGVTQTPRYLIKTRGQQVTLSCSPISGHRSVSWYQQTPGQGLQFLFEYFSETQRNKGNFPGRFSGRQFSNSRSEMNVSTLELGDSALYLCASSLAGTGGGYTFGSGTRLTVV.

This clone has just a few counts. The CDR3 bases are TGTGCCAGCAGTGGGGGGGACGCTAAGACAGGGAAATACAATGAGCAGTTCTTC. As protein: CASSGGDAKTGKYNEQFF. The genes are TRBV6-1 and TRBJ2-1; TRBD1 is a possible D gene (7 bases). CDR1 MNHNS and CDR2 SASEGT come from the germline V gene. The CDR3 extends over 18 amino acids. V lost 4 bases and J 4 bases, leaving 23 bases between the germline ends.